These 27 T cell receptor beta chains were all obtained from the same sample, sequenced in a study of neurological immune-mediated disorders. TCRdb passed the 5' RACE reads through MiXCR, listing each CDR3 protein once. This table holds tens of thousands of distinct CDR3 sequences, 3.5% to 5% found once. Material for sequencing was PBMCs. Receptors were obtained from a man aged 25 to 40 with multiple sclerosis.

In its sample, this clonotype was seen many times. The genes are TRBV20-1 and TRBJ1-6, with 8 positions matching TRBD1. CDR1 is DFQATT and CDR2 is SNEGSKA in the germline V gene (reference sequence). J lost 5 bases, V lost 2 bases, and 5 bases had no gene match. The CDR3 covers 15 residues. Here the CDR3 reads CSARYPGQDNSPLHF. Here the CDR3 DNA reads TGCAGTGCTAGATACCCGGGACAGGATAATTCACCCCTCCACTTT.

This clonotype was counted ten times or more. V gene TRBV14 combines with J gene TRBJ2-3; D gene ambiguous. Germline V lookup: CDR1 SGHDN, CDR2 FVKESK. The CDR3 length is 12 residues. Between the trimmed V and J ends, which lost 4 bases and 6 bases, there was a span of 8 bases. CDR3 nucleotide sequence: TGTGCCAGCAGCCCGTCTTGGGATACGCAGTATTTT. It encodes CASSPSWDTQYF.

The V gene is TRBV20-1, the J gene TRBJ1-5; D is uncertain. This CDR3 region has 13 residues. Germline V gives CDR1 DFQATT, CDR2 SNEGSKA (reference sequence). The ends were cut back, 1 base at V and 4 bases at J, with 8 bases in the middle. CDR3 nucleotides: TGCAGTGCTAGAGGGGCAGATAATCAGCCCCAGCATTTT. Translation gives CSARGADNQPQHF.

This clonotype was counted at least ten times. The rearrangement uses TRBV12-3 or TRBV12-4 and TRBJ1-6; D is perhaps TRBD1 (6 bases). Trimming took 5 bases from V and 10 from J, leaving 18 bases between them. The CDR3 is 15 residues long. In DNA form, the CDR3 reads TGTGCCAGCAGTCCTGCGGTGGGGGCGCGGTCACCCCTCCACTTT. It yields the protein CASSPAVGARSPLHF.

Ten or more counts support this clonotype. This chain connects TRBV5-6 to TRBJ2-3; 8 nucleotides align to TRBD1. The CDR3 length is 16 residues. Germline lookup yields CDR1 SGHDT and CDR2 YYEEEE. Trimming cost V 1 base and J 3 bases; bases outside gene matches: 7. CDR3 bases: TGTGCCAGCAGCTTGTTAGGGCAGGGGGCTACAGATACGCAGTATTTT. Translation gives CASSLLGQGATDTQYF.

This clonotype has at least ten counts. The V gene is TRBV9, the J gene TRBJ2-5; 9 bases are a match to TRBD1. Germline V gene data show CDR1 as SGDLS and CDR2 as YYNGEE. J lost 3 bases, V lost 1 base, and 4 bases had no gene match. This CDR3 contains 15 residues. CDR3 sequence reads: CASSVLGQGEETQYF. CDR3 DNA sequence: TGTGCCAGCAGCGTACTGGGACAGGGAGAAGAGACCCAGTACTTC. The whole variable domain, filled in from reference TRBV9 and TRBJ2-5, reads DSGVTQTPKHLITATGQRVTLRCSPRSGDLSVYWYQQSLDQGLQFLIQYYNGEERAKGNILERFSAQQFPDLHSELNLSSLELGDSALYFCASSVLGQGEETQYFGPGTRLLVL.

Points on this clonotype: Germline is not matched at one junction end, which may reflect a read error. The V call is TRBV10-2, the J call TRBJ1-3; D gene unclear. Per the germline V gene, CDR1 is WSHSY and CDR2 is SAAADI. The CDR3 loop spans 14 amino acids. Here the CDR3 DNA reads TGTGCCAGCAGTGACAACTTATCTGGAAACACCATATATTTT. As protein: CASSDNLSGNTIYF.

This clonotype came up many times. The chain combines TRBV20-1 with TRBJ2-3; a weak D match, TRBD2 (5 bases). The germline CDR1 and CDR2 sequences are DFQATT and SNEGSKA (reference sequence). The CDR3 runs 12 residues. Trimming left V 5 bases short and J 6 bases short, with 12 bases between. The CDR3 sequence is CSAPSGWDTQYF. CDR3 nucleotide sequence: TGCAGTGCTCCCTCGGGGTGGGATACGCAGTATTTT.

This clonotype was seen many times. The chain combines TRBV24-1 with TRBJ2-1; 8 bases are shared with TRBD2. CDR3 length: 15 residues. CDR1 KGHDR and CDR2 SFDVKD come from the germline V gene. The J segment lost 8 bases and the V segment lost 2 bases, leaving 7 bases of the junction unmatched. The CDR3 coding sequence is TGTGCCACCAGTGATTCGGGGGGGCCTAAAGATGAGCAGTTCTTC. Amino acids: CATSDSGGPKDEQFF.

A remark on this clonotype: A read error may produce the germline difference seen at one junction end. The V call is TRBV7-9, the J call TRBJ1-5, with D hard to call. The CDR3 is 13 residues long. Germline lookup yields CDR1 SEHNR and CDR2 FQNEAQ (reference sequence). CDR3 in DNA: TGTGCCAGCAGTCGAGATAGCAATCAGCCCCAGAATTTT. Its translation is CASSRDSNQPQNF.

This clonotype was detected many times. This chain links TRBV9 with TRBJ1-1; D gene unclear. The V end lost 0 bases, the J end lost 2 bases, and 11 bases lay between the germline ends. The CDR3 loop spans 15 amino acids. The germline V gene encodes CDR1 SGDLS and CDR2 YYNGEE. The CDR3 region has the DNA TGTGCCAGCAGCGTAGATGGTCAGACCAACACTGAAGCTTTCTTT. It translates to CASSVDGQTNTEAFF.

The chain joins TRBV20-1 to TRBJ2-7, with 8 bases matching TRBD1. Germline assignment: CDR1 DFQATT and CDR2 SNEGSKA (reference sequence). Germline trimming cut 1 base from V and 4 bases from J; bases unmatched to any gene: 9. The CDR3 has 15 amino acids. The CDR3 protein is CSARASGTGPYEQYF. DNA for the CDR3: TGCAGTGCTAGAGCCTCCGGGACAGGTCCGTACGAGCAGTACTTC.

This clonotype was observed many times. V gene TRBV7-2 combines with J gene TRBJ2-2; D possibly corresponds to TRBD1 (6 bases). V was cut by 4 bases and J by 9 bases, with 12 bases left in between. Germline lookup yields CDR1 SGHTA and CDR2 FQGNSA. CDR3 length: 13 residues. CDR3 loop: CASSSDRRRELFF. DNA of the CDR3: TGTGCCAGCAGCTCCGACAGGCGGAGGGAGCTGTTTTTT. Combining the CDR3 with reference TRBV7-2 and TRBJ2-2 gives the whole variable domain GAGVSQSPSNKVTEKGKDVELRCDPISGHTALYWYRQSLGQGLEFLIYFQGNSAPDKSGLPSDRFSAERTGGSVSTLTIQRTQQEDSAVYLCASSSDRRRELFFGEGSRLTVL.

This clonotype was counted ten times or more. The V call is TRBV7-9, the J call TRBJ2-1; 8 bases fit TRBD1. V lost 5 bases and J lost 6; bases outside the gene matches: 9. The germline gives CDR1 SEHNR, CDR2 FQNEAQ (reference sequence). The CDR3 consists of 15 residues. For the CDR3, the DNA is TGTGCCAGCAGCCCTCAGGGGGCTATAACCAATGAGCAGTTCTTC. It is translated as CASSPQGAITNEQFF.

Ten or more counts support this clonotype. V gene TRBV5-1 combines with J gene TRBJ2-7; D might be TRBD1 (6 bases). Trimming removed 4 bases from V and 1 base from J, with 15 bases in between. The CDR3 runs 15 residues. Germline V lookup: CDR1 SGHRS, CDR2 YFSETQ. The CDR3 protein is CASSVRGGWSYEQYF. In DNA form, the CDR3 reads TGCGCCAGCAGCGTACGAGGGGGATGGTCCTACGAGCAGTACTTC.

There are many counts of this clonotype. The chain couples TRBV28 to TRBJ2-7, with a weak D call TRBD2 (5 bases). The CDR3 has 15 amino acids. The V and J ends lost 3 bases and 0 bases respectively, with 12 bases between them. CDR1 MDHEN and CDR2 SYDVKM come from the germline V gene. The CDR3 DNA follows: TGTGCCAGCAGTTTGGCCGGGGAAGACTCCTACGAGCAGTACTTC. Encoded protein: CASSLAGEDSYEQYF.

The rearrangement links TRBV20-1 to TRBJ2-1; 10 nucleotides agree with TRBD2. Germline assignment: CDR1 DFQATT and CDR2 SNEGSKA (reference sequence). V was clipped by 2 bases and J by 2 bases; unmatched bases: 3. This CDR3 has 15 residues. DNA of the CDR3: TGCAGTGCTAGACTAAGCGGGGGGGCCTACAATGAGCAGTTCTTC. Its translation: CSARLSGGAYNEQFF.

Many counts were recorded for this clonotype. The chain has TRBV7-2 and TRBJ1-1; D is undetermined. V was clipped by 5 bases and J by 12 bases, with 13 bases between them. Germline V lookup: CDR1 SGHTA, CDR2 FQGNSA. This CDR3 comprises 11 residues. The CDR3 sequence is CASSREGSPFF. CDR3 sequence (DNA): TGTGCCAGCAGCCGCGAGGGAAGTCCTTTCTTT.

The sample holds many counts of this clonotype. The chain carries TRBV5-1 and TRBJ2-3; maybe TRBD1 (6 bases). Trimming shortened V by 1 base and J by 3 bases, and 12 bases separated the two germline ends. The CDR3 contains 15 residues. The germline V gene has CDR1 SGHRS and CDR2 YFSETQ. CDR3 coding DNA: TGCGCCAGCAGCTTGAACTGGGGGCGGACAGATACGCAGTATTTT. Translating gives CASSLNWGRTDTQYF. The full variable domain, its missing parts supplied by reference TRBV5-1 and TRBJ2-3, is KAGVTQTPRYLIKTRGQQVTLSCSPISGHRSVSWYQQTPGQGLQFLFEYFSETQRNKGNFPGRFSGRQFSNSRSEMNVSTLELGDSALYLCASSLNWGRTDTQYFGPGTRLTVL.

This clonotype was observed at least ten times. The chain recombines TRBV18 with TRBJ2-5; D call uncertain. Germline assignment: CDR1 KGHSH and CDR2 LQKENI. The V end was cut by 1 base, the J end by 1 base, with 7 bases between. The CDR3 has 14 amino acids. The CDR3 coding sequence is TGTGCCAGCTCACCACTTAACAGCCAAGAGACCCAGTACTTC. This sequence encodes CASSPLNSQETQYF.

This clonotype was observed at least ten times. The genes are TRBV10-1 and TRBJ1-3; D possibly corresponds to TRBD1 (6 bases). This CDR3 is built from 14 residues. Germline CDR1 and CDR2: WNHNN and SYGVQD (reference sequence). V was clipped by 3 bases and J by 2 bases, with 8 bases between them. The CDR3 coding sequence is TGCGCCAGCAGTGATGGGGGGCCTGGAAACACCATATATTTT. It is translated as CASSDGGPGNTIYF.

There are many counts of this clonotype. CDR3 sequence: CASSLNPGLAVYEQYF. Here the CDR3 DNA reads TGCGCCAGCAGCCTAAATCCGGGACTAGCGGTATACGAGCAGTACTTC. This chain connects TRBV4-1 to TRBJ2-7, with 11 bases that match TRBD2. The V gene end was trimmed by 4 bases and the J gene end by 4 bases; junction bases not matched to a gene: 9. This CDR3 contains 16 residues. Germline CDR1 reads MGHRA; CDR2 reads YSYEKL.

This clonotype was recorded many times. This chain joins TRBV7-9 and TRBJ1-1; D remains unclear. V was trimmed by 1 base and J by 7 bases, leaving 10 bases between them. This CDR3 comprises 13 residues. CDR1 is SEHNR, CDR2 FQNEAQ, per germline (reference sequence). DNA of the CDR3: TGTGCCAGCAGCTTAGGTGTGGGTCATGAAGCTTTCTTT. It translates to CASSLGVGHEAFF.

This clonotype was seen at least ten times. In nucleotides, the CDR3 is TGCAGTGCAGGGGACAGGGTCCAAGAGACCCAGTACTTC. Translated: CSAGDRVQETQYF. The V and J genes are TRBV20-1 and TRBJ2-5; the match to TRBD1 covers 9 bases. Germline lookup yields CDR1 DFQATT and CDR2 SNEGSKA (reference sequence). The CDR3 spans 13 residues. With V trimmed by 6 bases and J by 1 base, 3 bases remained unmatched.

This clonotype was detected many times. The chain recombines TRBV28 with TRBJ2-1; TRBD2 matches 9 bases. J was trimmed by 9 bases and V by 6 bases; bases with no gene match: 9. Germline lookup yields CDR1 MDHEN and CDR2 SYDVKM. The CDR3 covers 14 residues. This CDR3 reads CASRGLATGREQFF. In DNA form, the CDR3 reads TGTGCCAGCAGGGGACTAGCAACTGGTCGTGAGCAGTTCTTC.

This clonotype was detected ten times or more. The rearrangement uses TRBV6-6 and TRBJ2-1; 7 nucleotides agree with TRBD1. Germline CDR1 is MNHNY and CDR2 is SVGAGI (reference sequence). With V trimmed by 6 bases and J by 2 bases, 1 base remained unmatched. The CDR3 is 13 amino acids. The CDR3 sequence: CASRQGAYNEQFF. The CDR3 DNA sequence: TGTGCCAGCAGGCAGGGGGCCTACAATGAGCAGTTCTTC.

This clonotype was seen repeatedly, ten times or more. The CDR3 DNA follows: TGTGCCAGCAGCAAAGCGACCAGGGAGGGTGAGCAGTTCTTC. Protein sequence: CASSKATREGEQFF. V and J are TRBV21-1 and TRBJ2-1; the table names TRBD2, a call not compared with the DNA. TRBV21-1 is noted as a pseudogene. CDR3 length equals 14 residues.